A single T cell receptor beta chain is shown here with its context. Its antigen is not known. This entry comes from a study of T cell responses to AZD1222 COVID-19 vaccine. From germline, CDR1 is LGHDT and CDR2 YNNKEL (reference sequence). With 4 bases clipped from V and 3 bases from J, the junction kept 4 bases outside the gene matches. This CDR3 contains 15 residues. Findings and limits, study-wide: The study found Spike-specific TCR breadth and depth rose after two AZD1222 doses. Spike was spanned by vaccine-associated CD4 TCRs, with dominance at 160-218 and 743-854. Clonal diversity may have been underestimated in mostly white British donors. Unmutated variant regions reportedly attract nearly half of all spike-specific TCRs.

Profiled with immunoSEQ multiplex PCR; TCRdb holds only in-frame clones, not every one. The table records 80,000 or so clones, approximately 83% of them present only once. Here the sequenced sample was peripheral blood, taken 28 days after the second AZD1222 dose. The rearrangement uses TRBV3-1 (or the pseudogene TRBV3-2) and TRBJ2-7, with 12 bases identical to TRBD1. The TCR sequence derives from an adult who received the AZD1222 COVID-19 vaccine. The CDR3: CASSPGTGGGYEQYF. The CDR3 coding sequence is TGTGCCAGCAGCCCGGGGACAGGGGGCGGCTACGAGCAGTACTTC.